The 30 T cell receptor beta chains below come from one sample, sequenced in a study of cytomegalovirus exposure and HLA in healthy donors. This PCR relied on a set of 60 Vbeta primers and 13 Jbeta primers. Sequencing used immunoSEQ multiplex PCR; TCRdb keeps in-frame clones, though not all of them. The table records about 97,000 clones, less than 80% of them present only once. The sequencing input was PBMCs. Source of these receptors: a man in his forties or fifties in good health and CMV-seronegative.

The chain has TRBV25-1 and TRBJ1-1; no firm D call. Deletions cut 6 bases from V and 4 bases from J, with 12 bases between. This CDR3 region has 13 residues. Germline CDR1 MGHDK, CDR2 SYGVNS. CDR3 region: CASRRDQVTEAFF. CDR3 bases: TGTGCCAGCAGAAGAGATCAGGTCACTGAAGCTTTCTTT.

This chain uses TRBV18 with TRBJ1-1; D uncertain. The CDR3 has 15 amino acids. Looked up from germline, CDR1 is KGHSH and CDR2 is LQKENI. Trimming removed 5 bases from V and 4 bases from J, with 17 bases in between. The CDR3 sequence: CASSSQRETGTEAFF. The CDR3 DNA reads as TGTGCCAGCTCATCACAAAGGGAGACTGGCACTGAAGCTTTCTTT.

CDR3 region: CASSPGPGINEKLFF. The CDR3 nucleotides read TGCGCCAGCAGCCCAGGCCCAGGGATTAATGAAAAACTGTTTTTT. The V call is TRBV5-1, the J call TRBJ1-4; tentatively, D is TRBD1 (5 bases). This CDR3 has 15 residues. V was trimmed by 4 bases and J by 4 bases, leaving 14 bases between them. Germline CDR1 is SGHRS and CDR2 is YFSETQ.

This chain links TRBV6-4 with TRBJ2-1, with 14 bases aligning to TRBD2. V lost 3 bases and J lost 6; bases outside the gene matches: 1. Germline V CDR1 and CDR2: MRHNA, SNTAGT. The CDR3 covers 15 residues. Written as DNA, the CDR3 is TGTGCCAGCAGTGAGGGACTAGCGGGGGTCAATGAGCAGTTCTTC. It codes for CASSEGLAGVNEQFF.

CDR3 loop: CASSPSISTDTQYF. CDR3 bases: TGTGCCAGCTCACCGTCCATTAGCACAGATACGCAGTATTTT. The genes are TRBV18 and TRBJ2-3; D is unresolved. The CDR3 has 14 residues. Deletions cut 3 bases from V and 0 bases from J, with 7 bases between. Germline loops: CDR1 KGHSH, CDR2 LQKENI.

The genes are TRBV29-1 and TRBJ2-3; tentatively, D is TRBD2 (6 bases). CDR3 length equals 14 residues. CDR1 SQVTM and CDR2 ANQGSEA come from the germline V gene. V was shortened by 7 bases and J by 6 bases, with 20 bases between the two germline ends. CDR3 sequence: CSGETDSGGDTQYF. DNA of the CDR3: TGCAGCGGAGAAACAGATAGCGGAGGGGATACGCAGTATTTT.

V gene TRBV7-9 combines with J gene TRBJ2-2; 7 bases match TRBD2. V dropped 4 bases and J dropped 6; count of bases not matched to a gene: 8. Per the germline V gene, CDR1 is SEHNR and CDR2 is FQNEAQ (reference sequence). CDR3 length: 15 residues. Here the CDR3 reads CASSWEGVRAGELFF. The CDR3 region has the DNA TGTGCCAGCAGCTGGGAGGGCGTGAGAGCCGGGGAGCTGTTTTTT. Looking up the rest from reference TRBV7-9 and TRBJ2-2 gives the full variable domain: DTGVSQNPRHKITKRGQNVTFRCDPISEHNRLYWYRQTLGQGPEFLTYFQNEAQLEKSRLLSDRFSAERPKGSFSTLEIQRTEQGDSAMYLCASSWEGVRAGELFFGEGSRLTVL.

This sequence joins TRBV19 and TRBJ2-1; D is possibly TRBD2 (6 bases). The CDR3 is 11 amino acids. Germline V gene sequence: CDR1 LNHDA, CDR2 SQIVND (reference sequence). Trimming cost V 5 bases and J 9 bases, with 8 bases left between them. The CDR3 region is CASSWRVEQFF. The CDR3 bases are TGTGCCAGTAGTTGGAGGGTTGAGCAGTTCTTC.

This clone was observed a handful of times. V usage is TRBV29-1 and J usage is TRBJ1-2; 7 bases fit TRBD1. With V trimmed by 6 bases and J by 2 bases, 12 bases remained unmatched. CDR3 length: 15 amino acids. From germline, CDR1 is SQVTM and CDR2 ANQGSEA. The CDR3 coding sequence is TGCAGCGTCGGATATGGGACAGCCCGAAACTATGGCTACACCTTC. It yields the protein CSVGYGTARNYGYTF.

This clone was counted a single time. The chain joins TRBV18 to TRBJ2-2; TRBD1 might be the D (5 bases). Trimming cost V 2 bases and J 5 bases, with 12 bases left between them. Per the germline V gene, CDR1 is KGHSH and CDR2 is LQKENI. The length of the CDR3 is 15 residues. CDR3 sequence: CASSPSKGWTGELFF. The CDR3 DNA follows: TGTGCCAGCTCACCATCAAAGGGGTGGACCGGGGAGCTGTTTTTT.

V and J are TRBV29-1 and TRBJ2-1, with TRBD2 matching 15 bases. The CDR3 runs 15 residues. The trim removed 4 bases at V and 7 bases at J, leaving 5 bases unmatched. Germline-derived CDR1 and CDR2 are SQVTM and ANQGSEA. CDR3: CSVGGTSGGHNEQFF. The CDR3 DNA is TGCAGCGTTGGGGGGACTAGCGGGGGGCATAATGAGCAGTTCTTC.

Written as DNA, the CDR3 is TGTGCCAGCAGCTTATTGGGACAAAAAGAGACCCAGTACTTC. Residues: CASSLLGQKETQYF. This chain uses TRBV7-9 with TRBJ2-5, with a weak D call TRBD1 (6 bases). Trimming removed 2 bases from V and 3 bases from J, with 10 bases in between. CDR1 is SEHNR, CDR2 FQNEAQ, per germline (reference sequence). The CDR3 totals 14 residues.

The rearrangement joins TRBV2 to TRBJ2-7, with a weak D call TRBD1 (5 bases). This CDR3 has 13 residues. The V gene lost 6 bases and the J gene lost 5 bases, with 14 bases spanning the gap. Germline lookup yields CDR1 SNHLY and CDR2 FYNNEI. The CDR3 here is CASRGFTGNEQYF. The CDR3 DNA follows: TGTGCCAGCAGGGGATTCACAGGTAACGAGCAGTACTTC.

This clone was picked up a small number of times. The chain has TRBV4-3 and TRBJ2-1, with 8 bases fitting TRBD1. The CDR3 runs 17 residues. Trimming took 0 bases from V and 3 from J; bases not matched to a gene: 7. The germline gives CDR1 LGHNA, CDR2 YSLEER. In DNA form, the CDR3 reads TGCGCCAGCAGCCAAGATCATAGGACAGGGATCTACAATGAGCAGTTCTTC. Protein sequence: CASSQDHRTGIYNEQFF.

The rearrangement joins TRBV6-1 to TRBJ1-5; a possible D gene is TRBD1 (6 bases). The CDR3 covers 15 residues. Deletions cut 4 bases from V and 3 bases from J, with 13 bases between. Germline V lookup: CDR1 MNHNS, CDR2 SASEGT. The CDR3 bases are TGTGCCAGCAGTGTTTTCCGGGACAACAATCAGCCCCAGCATTTT. Residues: CASSVFRDNNQPQHF.

This CDR3 reads CASRSLGDWWNSPLHF. CDR3 DNA: TGTGCAAGTCGCTCGTTAGGGGATTGGTGGAATTCACCCCTCCACTTT. The chain uses TRBV12-2 and TRBJ1-6; the table's D gene call, TRBD1, was not cross checked with the DNA. TRBV12-2 is described as a pseudogene. CDR3 length: 16 residues.

The rearrangement uses TRBV9 and TRBJ2-2; maybe TRBD2 (6 bases). The ends were cut back, 3 bases at V and 0 bases at J, with 6 bases in the middle. CDR1 and CDR2 from the germline V gene are SGDLS and YYNGEE. The CDR3 runs 14 residues. CDR3 region: CASSGDSNTGELFF. CDR3 DNA sequence: TGTGCCAGCAGCGGGGACTCGAACACCGGGGAGCTGTTTTTT.

The rearrangement links TRBV4-1 to TRBJ2-4, with 10 bases that match TRBD1. The length of the CDR3 is 18 residues. V gave up 2 bases and J gave up 2 bases; unmatched junction bases: 9. Germline V gives CDR1 MGHRA, CDR2 YSYEKL. The CDR3 DNA follows: TGCGCCAGCAGCCAACAAGTGACAGGGGGCGCGTCCAAAAACATTCAGTACTTC. Its translation: CASSQQVTGGASKNIQYF.

The sample holds a few counts of this clone. The chain links TRBV6-1 to TRBJ1-5; TRBD1 aligns across 8 bases. Germline values: CDR1 MNHNS, CDR2 SASEGT. V was clipped by 6 bases and J by 8 bases; unmatched bases: 12. The CDR3 is 15 amino acids. The CDR3 bases are TGTGCCAGCAGGATGCAGGGGGCCCAAGTTAAGCCCCAGCATTTT. Protein sequence: CASRMQGAQVKPQHF.

This clone was seen once. The chain uses TRBV20-1 and TRBJ2-1; D might be TRBD2 (5 bases). Germline V gene lookup returns CDR1 DFQATT and CDR2 SNEGSKA (reference sequence). V was cut by 6 bases and J by 8 bases, with 11 bases left in between. The CDR3 is 11 residues long. CDR3 in amino acids: CSAPRVDEQFF. The DNA for the CDR3 is TGCAGTGCCCCGAGGGTAGATGAGCAGTTCTTC.

The V gene is TRBV30, the J gene TRBJ2-1; D ambiguous. Deletions cut 0 bases from V and 10 bases from J, with 13 bases between. Germline CDR1 and CDR2: GTSNPN and SVGIG (reference sequence). The CDR3 is 13 residues long. The CDR3 bases are TGTGCCTGGAGTGTACGTGCCAGAGGAGAGCAGTTCTTC. It encodes CAWSVRARGEQFF.

The rearrangement uses TRBV5-1 and TRBJ2-1; 12 bases fit TRBD2. V lost 3 bases to trimming and J lost 6 bases; unmatched junction nucleotides: 7. The CDR3 runs 16 residues. CDR1 is SGHRS and CDR2 is YFSETQ in the germline V gene. In nucleotides, the CDR3 is TGCGCCAGCAGCTGGGCGACTAGCGGGGGCGTCAATGAGCAGTTCTTC. Amino acids: CASSWATSGGVNEQFF. Supplemented by reference TRBV5-1 and TRBJ2-1, the full variable domain reads KAGVTQTPRYLIKTRGQQVTLSCSPISGHRSVSWYQQTPGQGLQFLFEYFSETQRNKGNFPGRFSGRQFSNSRSEMNVSTLELGDSALYLCASSWATSGGVNEQFFGPGTRLTVL.

The chain has TRBV7-2 and TRBJ2-1, with 7 positions matching TRBD2. The V segment lost 5 bases and the J segment 4 bases; nucleotides outside the gene matches: 5. Germline-derived CDR1 and CDR2 are SGHTA and FQGNSA. There are 14 residues in the CDR3. The DNA of the CDR3 is TGTGCCAGCAGCCTTGGGACTACTTACAATGAGCAGTTCTTC. The encoded protein is CASSLGTTYNEQFF.

About this clone: Other DNA sequences in this sample translate to the same CDR3. J is TRBJ1-1 and V is TRBV10-3; possibly TRBD1 for D (5 bases). Germline V gene lookup returns CDR1 ENHRY and CDR2 SYGVKD. The CDR3 loop spans 13 amino acids. Between the trimmed V and J ends, which lost 3 bases and 1 base, there was a span of 6 bases. CDR3 in amino acids: CAISERGNTEAFF. The CDR3, as DNA: TGTGCCATCAGTGAAAGGGGGAACACTGAAGCTTTCTTT.

This chain connects TRBV4-1 to TRBJ1-2; possibly TRBD1 for D (5 bases). The CDR3 spans 18 residues. Germline V gives CDR1 MGHRA, CDR2 YSYEKL. V was clipped by 0 bases and J by 2 bases, with 19 bases between them. The CDR3 sequence: CASSQENGPGKRNYGYTF. CDR3 bases: TGCGCCAGCAGCCAAGAAAATGGGCCAGGGAAAAGAAACTATGGCTACACCTTC.

The chain has TRBV5-6 and TRBJ1-3, with 9 nucleotides matching TRBD1. Germline values: CDR1 SGHDT, CDR2 YYEEEE. The ends lost 3 bases at V and 4 bases at J; junction bases unmatched: 5. The CDR3 length is 15 residues. CDR3 residues: CASSWTGTGGNTIYF. CDR3 coding DNA: TGTGCCAGCAGCTGGACCGGGACAGGGGGAAACACCATATATTTT. The full variable domain, with the rest looked up from reference TRBV5-6 and TRBJ1-3, is DAGVTQSPTHLIKTRGQQVTLRCSPKSGHDTVSWYQQALGQGPQFIFQYYEEEERQRGNFPDRFSGHQFPNYSSELNVNALLLGDSALYLCASSWTGTGGNTIYFGEGSWLTVV.

Worth noting for this clone: Other DNA sequences in this sample translate to the same CDR3. This chain joins TRBV11-2 and TRBJ2-3; 8 nucleotides line up with TRBD2. Germline V gene sequence: CDR1 SGHAT, CDR2 FQNNGV. V lost 3 bases and J lost 4; bases outside the gene matches: 3. The CDR3 is made up of 14 amino acids. Written as DNA, the CDR3 is TGTGCCAGCAGCTTGAGCGGGGGCGCAGATACGCAGTATTTT. It is translated as CASSLSGGADTQYF.

This chain joins TRBV5-1 and TRBJ1-2, with 7 bases fitting TRBD1. The V and J ends lost 4 bases and 3 bases, in that order; junction bases with no gene match: 6. The CDR3 consists of 14 residues. Germline assignment: CDR1 SGHRS and CDR2 YFSETQ. The CDR3 nucleotides read TGCGCCAGCAGCACCCGGACAGGCGACTATGGCTACACCTTC. This encodes CASSTRTGDYGYTF. The full variable domain, in which reference TRBV5-1 and TRBJ1-2 provide the parts outside the CDR3, is KAGVTQTPRYLIKTRGQQVTLSCSPISGHRSVSWYQQTPGQGLQFLFEYFSETQRNKGNFPGRFSGRQFSNSRSEMNVSTLELGDSALYLCASSTRTGDYGYTFGSGTRLTVV.

This clone was seen only a few times. The chain uses TRBV9 and TRBJ2-5, with a tentative D call TRBD2 (6 bases). V was trimmed by 0 bases and J by 5 bases, leaving 8 bases between them. Germline-derived CDR1 and CDR2 are SGDLS and YYNGEE. This CDR3 is 13 amino acids long. CDR3 bases: TGTGCCAGCAGCGTAGCTAGCGTCGAGACCCAGTACTTC. It yields the protein CASSVASVETQYF.

The rearrangement joins TRBV18 to TRBJ1-1; D might be TRBD1 (6 bases). The CDR3 contains 15 residues. The germline V gene has CDR1 KGHSH and CDR2 LQKENI. V dropped 3 bases and J dropped 1 base, with 12 bases sitting between them. CDR3 sequence (DNA): TGTGCCAGCTCACCGTCACAGGGTAGGAACACTGAAGCTTTCTTT. Amino acids: CASSPSQGRNTEAFF.